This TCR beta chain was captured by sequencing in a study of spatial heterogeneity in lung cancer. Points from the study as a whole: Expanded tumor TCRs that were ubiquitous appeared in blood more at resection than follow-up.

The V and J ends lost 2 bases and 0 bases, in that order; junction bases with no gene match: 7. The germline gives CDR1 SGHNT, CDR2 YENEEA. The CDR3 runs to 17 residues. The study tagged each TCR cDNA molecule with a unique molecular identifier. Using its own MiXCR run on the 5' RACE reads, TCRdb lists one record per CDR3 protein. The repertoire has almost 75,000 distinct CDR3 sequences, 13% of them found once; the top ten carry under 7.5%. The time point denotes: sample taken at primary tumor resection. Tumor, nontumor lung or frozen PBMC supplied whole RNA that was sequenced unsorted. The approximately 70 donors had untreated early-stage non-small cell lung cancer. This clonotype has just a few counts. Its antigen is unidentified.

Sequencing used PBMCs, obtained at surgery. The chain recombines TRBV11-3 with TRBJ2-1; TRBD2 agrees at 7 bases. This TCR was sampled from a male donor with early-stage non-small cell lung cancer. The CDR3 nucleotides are TGTGCCAGCAGCTTAAGTCTAGCGGATAGCTCCTACAATGAGCAGTTCTTC. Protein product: CASSLSLADSSYNEQFF. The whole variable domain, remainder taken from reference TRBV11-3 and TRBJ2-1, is EAGVVQSPRYKIIEKKQPVAFWCNPISGHNTLYWYLQNLGQGPELLIRYENEEAVDDSQLPKDRFSAERLKGVDSTLKIQPAELGDSAVYLCASSLSLADSSYNEQFFGPGTRLTVL.